The TCR beta chain under discussion was sequenced for a study of shared clonotypes between healthy human individuals. Study outcomes and limitations: Only blood samples were collected, and tissue repertoires likely differ. A limitation of the genetic and exposure-history diversity represented arose from few donors.

The assay used deep level. Using immunoSEQ multiplex PCR, the repertoire was profiled, and TCRdb retains in-frame clones only, with some absent. This sample has 950,000 to 1,200,000 clones, with 60% to 85% found just once. Concerning this clone itself: Its antigen is currently unknown.

Researchers partitioned CD4+ cells into CD45RA+ naive and CD45RA-negative memory subsets. V lost 3 bases and J 1 base, leaving 13 bases between the germline ends. CDR3 length: 15 residues. CDR1 is SGDLS and CDR2 is YYNGEE in the germline V gene. The sequence was obtained from a man aged 18 to 30 in good health. Some clones in this sample may be carry-over from other donors' samples. The material sequenced was memory CD4+ T cells from PBMCs. This sample's subset: CD45RA-negative fraction. The rearrangement links TRBV9 to TRBJ2-5; D not certain. The DNA for the CDR3 is TGTGCCAGCAGCGGCCCGACTCAAGCCCAAGAGACCCAGTACTTC. Amino acids: CASSGPTQAQETQYF.